A selection of T cell receptor beta chains follows, all from one sample in a study of cytomegalovirus exposure and HLA in healthy donors. This table comes from immunoSEQ multiplex PCR, and its TCRdb copy is limited to in-frame clones, with some not included. The table shows some 91,000 clones, with about three quarters occurring only once. Material for sequencing was PBMCs. These receptors originate from a man aged 35 to 55 in good health and CMV-seropositive. Both conserved end residues are part of each CDR3. D genes are given only for firm matches. Size tells how often a clone was seen (once, few, many) or the class of an expanded clone, and some rows leave it out.

d_call,j_call,v_call,clone_size,cdr3_nt,cdr3_aa
.,TRBJ1-6,TRBV6-6,.,TGTGCCAGCAGTTACTCCCCCCGACAGAGAAATTCACCCCTCCACTTT,CASSYSPRQRNSPLHF
.,TRBJ2-1,TRBV4-1,.,TGCGCCAGCAGCCAAGATAGGACTGTCCTTGAGCAGTTCTTC,CASSQDRTVLEQFF
.,TRBJ2-5,TRBV18,.,TGTGCCAGCTCAGGAGGGGGCAGGGAGACCCAGTACTTC,CASSGGGRETQYF
.,TRBJ2-6,TRBV5-1,once,TGCGCCAGCAGCTTCCGAACCGAGGGCTCTGGGGCCAACGTCCTGACTTTC,CASSFRTEGSGANVLTF
TRBD2,TRBJ2-3,TRBV9,.,TGTGCCAGCAGCGTAGAGGGTCGGAGCGGGGCCACAGATACGCAGTATTTT,CASSVEGRSGATDTQYF
TRBD2,TRBJ2-3,TRBV5-5,.,TGTGCCAGCAGCTTGGAGGGCGGGAGCCACACAGATACGCAGTATTTT,CASSLEGGSHTDTQYF
.,TRBJ2-1,TRBV29-1,.,TGCAGCGTTGAAGAATCAGGAAGAACTTACAATGAGCAGTTCTTC,CSVEESGRTYNEQFF
.,TRBJ2-7,TRBV5-1,.,TGCGCCAGCAGTGCCCCGTCTACGAACTACGAGCAGTACTTC,CASSAPSTNYEQYF
.,TRBJ1-2,TRBV27,few,TGTGCCAGCAGTTTAGTTGCGGGGGGGTTCGACTACACCTTC,CASSLVAGGFDYTF
TRBD2,TRBJ2-5,TRBV18,.,TGTGCCAGCTCACCACCGAGGAGCGGGGGGAACCAAGAGACCCAGTACTTC,CASSPPRSGGNQETQYF
.,TRBJ1-2,TRBV9,.,TGTGCCAGCAGCGTAGCTTGGGCAGGGGCGCAAGGCTACACCTTC,CASSVAWAGAQGYTF
.,TRBJ2-4,TRBV6-1,.,TGTGCCAGCAGTGAAGCAAGTTTTGGCGGCATTCAGTACTTC,CASSEASFGGIQYF
TRBD2,TRBJ2-7,TRBV28,.,TGTGCCAGCAGCCCAGGACTAGCCCCCGTGCAGTACTTC,CASSPGLAPVQYF
.,TRBJ1-2,TRBV5-4,once,TGTGCCAGCAGCTCCCGGGACAAGGAGGGCTACACCTTC,CASSSRDKEGYTF
.,TRBJ2-2,TRBV7-8,.,TGTGCCAGAGAGGGGTTTAGCGGCACCGGGGAGCTGTTTTTT,CAREGFSGTGELFF
TRBD2,TRBJ2-6,TRBV15,few,TGTGCCACCAGCAGAGATTTAGGGACTAGCGGGAGGGCCGAGGGGGCCAACGTCCTGACTTTC,CATSRDLGTSGRAEGANVLTF